These T cell receptor beta chains were read from a single sample in a study of cytomegalovirus exposure and HLA in healthy donors. Sequenced by immunoSEQ multiplex PCR; TCRdb stores in-frame clones only, minus some. The repertoire holds some 98,000 clones, with approximately 77% as singletons. The sequenced sample was PBMCs. These receptors came from a female donor in good health and CMV-seronegative. Each CDR3 is given with its conserved first and last residue. D genes are given only for firm matches. The size entry is marked missing in some rows and otherwise reads once, few, many or a size class.

>.|TRBJ2-5|14|TRBD2|TRBV7-2
CASSPLAGVETQYF
TGTGCCAGCAGCCCTCTAGCGGGAGTGGAGACCCAGTACTTC
>.|TRBJ2-7|15|TRBD1|TRBV7-2
CASSLGQGGVYEQYF
TGTGCCAGCAGCCTGGGACAGGGTGGGGTCTACGAGCAGTACTTC
>.|TRBJ2-1|13|TRBD2|TRBV28
CAGQRGRSGEQFF
TGTGCCGGACAGCGGGGGCGATCAGGTGAGCAGTTCTTC
>few|TRBJ2-3|16|TRBD2|TRBV7-2
CASSLTSGGAGDTQYF
TGTGCCAGCAGCTTAACTAGCGGGGGGGCGGGAGATACGCAGTATTTT
>.|TRBJ2-3|15|TRBD2|TRBV5-1
CASSQGLAGTDTQYF
TGCGCCAGCAGCCAGGGACTAGCGGGCACAGATACGCAGTATTTT
>.|TRBJ1-2|13|.|TRBV29-1
CSGGESGVNGYTF
TGCAGCGGAGGAGAATCAGGGGTTAATGGCTACACCTTC
>.|TRBJ1-2|13|TRBD1|TRBV29-1
CSFGQGLWDGYTF
TGCAGCTTCGGACAGGGACTTTGGGATGGCTACACCTTC
>once|TRBJ2-2|14|TRBD2|TRBV29-1
CSGYGLAGGGELFF
TGCAGCGGCTACGGACTAGCGGGAGGAGGGGAGCTGTTTTTT
>.|TRBJ2-7|14|TRBD1|TRBV5-1
CASSLADRGYEQYF
TGCGCCAGCAGCTTGGCGGACAGGGGATACGAGCAGTACTTC
>few|TRBJ1-1|16|.|TRBV9
CASSVVALRPNTEAFF
TGTGCCAGCAGCGTAGTCGCCCTCAGGCCGAACACTGAAGCTTTCTTT
>.|TRBJ2-7|15|TRBD1|TRBV4-3
CASGQSVTGGYEQYF
TGCGCCAGCGGCCAAAGCGTGACAGGGGGATACGAGCAGTACTTC
>.|TRBJ2-3|16|TRBD1|TRBV5-8
CASSVGTGGSTDTQYF
TGTGCCAGCAGCGTCGGGACAGGGGGTAGCACAGATACGCAGTATTTT
>few|TRBJ1-6|13|.|TRBV6-5
CASSSDTYSPLHF
TGTGCCAGCAGTTCTGACACCTATTCACCCCTCCACTTT
>once|TRBJ1-2|16|.|TRBV6-1
CASSEWSRSKLYGYTF
TGTGCCAGCAGTGAATGGTCCCGTTCTAAGCTCTATGGCTACACCTTC
>.|TRBJ2-5|13|.|TRBV5-8
CASAMGLQETQYF
TGTGCCAGCGCGATGGGCCTCCAAGAGACCCAGTACTTC
>few|TRBJ2-7|15|.|TRBV5-1
CASSLATESAYEQYF
TGCGCCAGCAGCTTGGCGACGGAGTCTGCCTACGAGCAGTACTTC
>.|TRBJ2-4|11|TRBD2|TRBV29-1
CSGRGENIQYF
TGCAGCGGTCGGGGGGAAAACATTCAGTACTTC
>.|TRBJ2-7|12|.|TRBV29-1
CSVSQSSYEQYF
TGCAGCGTTAGTCAGTCCTCCTACGAGCAGTACTTC
>.|TRBJ2-7|14|TRBD1|TRBV5-1
CASSLGQGRHEQYF
TGCGCCAGCAGCTTGGGACAGGGGCGGCACGAGCAGTACTTC
>few|TRBJ2-3|16|TRBD2|TRBV2
CASSLSSGGVTDTQYF
TGTGCCAGCAGTCTTTCTAGCGGGGGGGTCACAGATACGCAGTATTTT
>few|TRBJ2-2|16|TRBD1|TRBV5-4
CASGGDRDRDTGELFF
TGTGCCAGCGGGGGTGACCGGGACAGAGACACCGGGGAGCTGTTTTTT
>.|TRBJ1-2|13|.|TRBV18
CASSPTQDYGYTF
TGTGCCAGCTCACCAACCCAGGACTATGGCTACACCTTC
>.|TRBJ2-7|13|.|TRBV7-2
CASSSAVSYEQYF
TGTGCCAGCAGTTCCGCAGTGTCCTACGAGCAGTACTTC
>.|TRBJ2-2|16|TRBD2|TRBV29-1
CSVGLLLAGGPGELFF
TGCAGCGTTGGTCTCCTACTAGCGGGAGGGCCCGGGGAGCTGTTTTTT
>few|TRBJ2-7|14|.|TRBV27
CASSLRGKVYEQYF
TGTGCCAGCAGTTTACGCGGGAAGGTCTACGAGCAGTACTTC
>.|TRBJ2-6|13|.|TRBV19
CASNPSGANVLTF
TGTGCCAGTAATCCGTCTGGGGCCAACGTCCTGACTTTC
>.|TRBJ2-1|11|.|TRBV28
CASSLGAGEFF
TGTGCCAGCAGTTTGGGCGCAGGGGAGTTCTTC
>.|TRBJ2-1|12|.|TRBV10-3
CAINRDLGEQFF
TGTGCCATCAATCGGGACTTAGGTGAGCAGTTCTTC
>.|TRBJ1-2|15|TRBD1|TRBV19
CASSIQQGARYGYTF
TGTGCCAGTAGTATCCAACAGGGGGCGCGGTATGGCTACACCTTC
>.|TRBJ2-6|19|TRBD2|TRBV23-1
CASSHPDGGGSSGANVLTF
TGCGCCAGCAGTCACCCGGACGGCGGGGGAAGCTCTGGGGCCAACGTCCTGACTTTC
>once|TRBJ1-5|18|TRBD1|TRBV19
CASDGDRGLFPYNQPQHF
TGTGCCAGCGATGGGGACAGGGGGCTGTTTCCCTACAATCAGCCCCAGCATTTT
>few|TRBJ1-1|13|.|TRBV5-1
CASSTGDPGGAFF
TGCGCCAGCAGCACTGGGGACCCGGGAGGTGCTTTCTTT
>.|TRBJ1-2|11|.|TRBV29-1
CSSTDGDGYTF
TGCAGCTCCACCGACGGGGATGGCTACACCTTC
>.|TRBJ2-1|15|TRBD1|TRBV6-5
CASSYEGQGSVGQFF
TGTGCCAGCAGTTACGAGGGACAGGGGTCTGTGGGGCAGTTCTTC
>.|TRBJ1-5|16|TRBD1|TRBV6-9
CASPLRDRGINQPQHF
TGTGCCAGCCCCCTCCGGGACAGGGGTATCAATCAGCCCCAGCATTTT
>.|TRBJ2-3|17|TRBD2|TRBV9
CASSSMTSGRAPDTQYF
TGTGCCAGCAGCTCGATGACTAGCGGGAGGGCCCCAGATACGCAGTATTTT